Below, one TCR beta chain is given with its context. Its target is not known. This specimen comes from a study of cytomegalovirus exposure and HLA in healthy donors. Regarding the study as a whole: Serostatus for CMV was the only available immune exposure information. Most TCR beta V segments were productive about 90% or about 30% of the time in an earlier analysis.

Losses at the gene ends were 5 bases for V and 5 bases for J; bases not matched to a gene: 14. The CDR3 is 17 amino acids. Germline CDR1 SGHNT, CDR2 YYREEE (reference sequence). Vbeta (60) and Jbeta (13) primers were used in the PCR. As processed by the authors: Roughly 10 million shared chains were among the about 80 million unique TCR beta chains that a later analysis counted. Repertoires were generated with immunoSEQ multiplex PCR, while TCRdb's copy carries only in-frame clones and drops some. V and J calls plus clone size are reproduced from that table; the DNA served to infer D and trimming. The sample holds about 160,000 clones, about 71% seen once.

The source is a woman between 25 and 40 years old in good health and CMV-seronegative. This rearrangement joins TRBV5-4 to TRBJ2-2, with 8 bases lining up with TRBD1. Input material: PBMCs. The CDR3 protein is CASRGGSGTGGTGELFF. CDR3 bases: TGTGCCAGCAGGGGGGGCTCCGGGACAGGTGGGACCGGGGAGCTGTTTTTT.